This entry describes one T cell receptor beta chain. These data come from a study of blood T cell repertoires in COVID-19. How the authors handled the data: Cell counts per sample came from amplifying reference gene primers. This table comes from immunoSEQ multiplex PCR, and its TCRdb copy is limited to in-frame clones, with some not included. V, J and clone size derive from that table, while D and trimming were established from the DNA sequence. The repertoire holds about 55,000 clones, with around 83% as singletons. With V trimmed by 5 bases and J by 6 bases, 11 bases remained unmatched. From germline, CDR1 is LGHDT and CDR2 YNNKEL (reference sequence). This CDR3 is 16 amino acids long.

Sequences were obtained from peripheral blood. This chain links TRBV3-1 (or the pseudogene TRBV3-2) with TRBJ2-5; 11 bases fit TRBD2. The sequence was collected from a woman in her fifties or sixties with acute or convalescent COVID-19. The CDR3 sequence: CASSENLAGGRKTQYF. The CDR3 DNA is TGTGCCAGCAGCGAAAATCTAGCGGGGGGTAGGAAGACCCAGTACTTC.